Below, 29 T cell receptor beta chains from the same sample are listed, as sequenced in a study of blood T cell repertoires in COVID-19. Using immunoSEQ multiplex PCR, the repertoire was profiled, and TCRdb retains in-frame clones only, with some absent. The sample holds 250,000 or so clones, around 86% seen once. Sequenced sample: peripheral blood. These receptors were obtained from a woman between 55 and 75 years old with COVID-19, enrolled during active disease.

The chain couples TRBV7-3 to TRBJ2-5; 12 nucleotides line up with TRBD2. CDR1 and CDR2 from the germline V gene are SGHTA and FQGTGA. The ends lost 5 bases at V and 2 bases at J; junction bases unmatched: 6. The CDR3 length is 16 residues. CDR3 loop: CASSPASGRVQETQYF. In nucleotides, the CDR3 is TGTGCCAGCAGCCCCGCTAGCGGGAGGGTTCAAGAGACCCAGTACTTC.

This clone was detected only once. The V and J genes are TRBV5-4 and TRBJ2-7; 12 bases agree with TRBD2. J gave up 5 bases and V 2 bases, and 8 bases lay outside the gene matches. Germline CDR1 and CDR2: SGHNT and YYREEE (reference sequence). This CDR3 region has 16 residues. The CDR3 nucleotides read TGTGCCAGCAGCTTTCCAGCTAGCGGGAGGGCCGACGAGCAGTACTTC. Amino acids: CASSFPASGRADEQYF. The entire variable domain, with the rest obtained from reference TRBV5-4 and TRBJ2-7, is as follows: ETGVTQSPTHLIKTRGQQVTLRCSSQSGHNTVSWYQQALGQGPQFIFQYYREEENGRGNFPPRFSGLQFPNYSSELNVNALELDDSALYLCASSFPASGRADEQYFGPGTRLTVT.

The V call is TRBV29-1, the J call TRBJ1-2; 7 bases map to TRBD1. The germline gives CDR1 SQVTM, CDR2 ANQGSEA. CDR3 length: 14 residues. Trimming removed 4 bases from V and 2 bases from J; junction bases left unmatched: 7. The CDR3 DNA reads TGCAGCGTTGCCCAGGGGGAGAAGAACTATGGCTACACCTTC. Protein sequence: CSVAQGEKNYGYTF.

This clone occurred a few times. The chain uses TRBV11-1 and TRBJ2-2; D might be TRBD2 (5 bases). CDR3 length: 15 residues. The germline V gene has CDR1 SGHAT and CDR2 FQDESV (reference sequence). V lost 2 bases and J 0 bases, leaving 7 bases between the germline ends. The CDR3, as DNA: TGTGCCAGCAGCTTACACGGGACGAACACCGGGGAGCTGTTTTTT. Translating gives CASSLHGTNTGELFF.

This clone was seen only once. V usage is TRBV7-3 and J usage is TRBJ2-1; tentatively, D is TRBD2 (5 bases). Germline V gene sequence: CDR1 SGHTA, CDR2 FQGTGA. This CDR3 spans 17 amino acids. V lost 1 base and J lost 0, with 13 bases in between. DNA for the CDR3: TGTGCCAGCAGCTTAAGTGGCGGGCGTAGCTCCTACAATGAGCAGTTCTTC. Protein product: CASSLSGGRSSYNEQFF.

The CDR3 nucleotides read TGTGCCAGCAGCCCCCTTGACAGGACTAACTATGGCTACACCTTC. Its translation: CASSPLDRTNYGYTF. V and J are TRBV5-4 and TRBJ1-2; weak D call: TRBD1 (6 bases). Germline CDR1 and CDR2: SGHNT and YYREEE (reference sequence). Trimming cost V 4 bases and J 0 bases, with 13 bases left between them. The CDR3 runs 15 residues.

The CDR3 DNA reads TGTGCCAGCAGCCCACCCGGGACAGGGGGCATTAGAGACAAAAACATTCAGTACTTC. It encodes CASSPPGTGGIRDKNIQYF. The gene calls are TRBV7-2 and TRBJ2-4; 12 nucleotides align to TRBD1. The CDR3 totals 19 residues. Germline lookup yields CDR1 SGHTA and CDR2 FQGNSA. With 5 bases clipped from V and 3 bases from J, the junction kept 14 bases outside the gene matches.

The rearrangement links TRBV5-1 to TRBJ2-2, with D unclear. The V gene lost 7 bases and the J gene lost 4 bases, with 14 bases spanning the gap. The CDR3 contains 14 residues. Germline values: CDR1 SGHRS, CDR2 YFSETQ. In nucleotides, the CDR3 is TGCGCCAGCCGCGAGGTGGCGGTCACCGGGGAGCTGTTTTTT. This codes for CASREVAVTGELFF.

The V gene is TRBV15, the J gene TRBJ1-3; 7 positions match TRBD1. Losses at the gene ends were 5 bases for V and 0 bases for J; bases not matched to a gene: 7. The CDR3 consists of 16 residues. CDR1 and CDR2 from the germline V gene are LNHNV and YYDKDF (reference sequence). The chain's CDR3 is CATSRHRGLSGNTIYF. In DNA form, the CDR3 reads TGTGCCACCAGCCGTCACAGGGGACTCTCTGGAAACACCATATATTTT.

The chain is built from TRBV27 and TRBJ2-7; 9 nucleotides line up with TRBD2. Germline CDR1 MNHEY, CDR2 SMNVEV (reference sequence). The CDR3 length is 13 residues. With 7 bases clipped from V and 7 bases from J, the junction kept 8 bases outside the gene matches. The CDR3 nucleotides read TGTGCCAGCATGACTAGCGGATCGGGTGAGCAGTACTTC. Translating it yields CASMTSGSGEQYF.

The sample holds a few counts of this clone. The V and J genes are TRBV13 and TRBJ1-1, with TRBD1 matching over 7 bases. The CDR3 spans 14 residues. The V segment lost 2 bases and the J segment 8 bases; nucleotides outside the gene matches: 8. Germline CDR1 PRHDT, CDR2 FYEKMQ (reference sequence). CDR3 sequence: CASSLRGGRSEAFF. In DNA, the CDR3 is TGTGCCAGCAGCTTAAGAGGGGGCCGGTCCGAAGCTTTCTTT.

This rearrangement joins TRBV7-2 to TRBJ1-1; D not resolved. The CDR3 is 11 amino acids. Germline V gene lookup returns CDR1 SGHTA and CDR2 FQGNSA. V lost 5 bases to trimming and J lost 11 bases, with 12 bases between them. CDR3 loop: CASSPLGEAFF. In nucleotides, the CDR3 is TGTGCCAGCAGCCCCCTCGGTGAGGCTTTCTTT.

The chain carries TRBV27 and TRBJ2-7; D may be TRBD1 (8 bases). The CDR3 is made up of 15 amino acids. The germline CDR1 and CDR2 sequences are MNHEY and SMNVEV (reference sequence). Trimming took 6 bases from V and 3 from J, leaving 18 bases between them. The CDR3 spells CASRLTGGVFYEQYF. In DNA, the CDR3 is TGTGCCAGCAGACTTACAGGGGGGGTCTTCTACGAGCAGTACTTC.

In this sample, this clone turned up once. The V call is TRBV18, the J call TRBJ1-1; 8 bases fit TRBD1. Losses at the gene ends were 3 bases for V and 6 bases for J; bases not matched to a gene: 9. Per germline, CDR1 KGHSH and CDR2 LQKENI. The CDR3 sequence is 15 residues long. This CDR3 reads CASSPDRRTGPEAFF. DNA of the CDR3: TGTGCCAGCTCACCCGACCGAAGGACAGGGCCTGAAGCTTTCTTT. The whole variable domain, filled in from reference TRBV18 and TRBJ1-1, reads NAGVMQNPRHLVRRRGQEARLRCSPMKGHSHVYWYRQLPEEGLKFMVYLQKENIIDESGMPKERFSAEFPKEGPSILRIQQVVRGDSAAYFCASSPDRRTGPEAFFGQGTRLTVV.

The chain recombines TRBV7-2 with TRBJ1-6; D is unclear. Germline values: CDR1 SGHTA, CDR2 FQGNSA. Between the trimmed V and J ends, which lost 5 bases and 10 bases, there was a span of 12 bases. CDR3 length: 13 amino acids. CDR3 protein: CASSPISGSPLHF. The CDR3 DNA follows: TGTGCCAGCAGCCCAATATCGGGGTCACCCCTCCACTTT.

This chain uses TRBV6-5 with TRBJ2-3, with D possibly TRBD2 on 8 matching bases. V was shortened by 8 bases and J by 5 bases, with 17 bases between the two germline ends. The CDR3 runs to 14 residues. Germline CDR1 MNHEY, CDR2 SVGAGI. The CDR3, as DNA: TGTGCCAGCGAAACAGGGGCGGGGGGAGATACGCAGTATTTT. It specifies CASETGAGGDTQYF.

This chain links TRBV18 with TRBJ1-1; tentatively, D is TRBD1 (6 bases). Trimming stripped 1 base from V and 10 bases from J, with 22 bases between. The germline CDR1 and CDR2 sequences are KGHSH and LQKENI. This CDR3 has 16 amino acids. CDR3 nucleotide sequence: TGTGCCAGCTCACCACTTAGTTGGACAGCCGATAGAGGAGCTTTCTTT. Protein sequence: CASSPLSWTADRGAFF.

V usage is TRBV5-1 and J usage is TRBJ2-3, with 7 nucleotides matching TRBD1. V lost 4 bases, J lost 2 bases, and 10 bases stayed unmatched. The CDR3 has 16 amino acids. Germline V gives CDR1 SGHRS, CDR2 YFSETQ. CDR3 sequence: CASSRGRQGTTDTQYF. CDR3 DNA sequence: TGCGCCAGCAGCAGAGGACGACAGGGTACCACAGATACGCAGTATTTT.

The chain uses TRBV10-1 and TRBJ2-1; TRBD2 might be the D (5 bases). Trimming took 2 bases from V and 5 from J, leaving 16 bases between them. The CDR3 is 16 residues long. CDR1 and CDR2 from the germline V gene are WNHNN and SYGVQD (reference sequence). The CDR3 sequence: CASSEGWVSGHNEQFF. The DNA for the CDR3 is TGCGCCAGCAGTGAGGGGTGGGTAAGCGGACACAATGAGCAGTTCTTC.

The chain uses TRBV11-2 and TRBJ2-1; 7 nucleotides match TRBD2. The V and J ends lost 0 bases and 5 bases, in that order; junction bases with no gene match: 4. Germline lookup yields CDR1 SGHAT and CDR2 FQNNGV. The CDR3 is 15 amino acids. The CDR3 DNA is TGTGCCAGCAGCTTAGATAGGGACTACAACAATGAGCAGTTCTTC. Translated, it gives CASSLDRDYNNEQFF.

The V and J genes are TRBV3-1 (or the pseudogene TRBV3-2) and TRBJ1-1; 7 bases are a match to TRBD1. V lost 1 base and J lost 5; bases outside the gene matches: 7. CDR3 length: 15 amino acids. Germline lookup yields CDR1 LGHDT and CDR2 YNNKEL (reference sequence). CDR3 residues: CASSQARTGGTEAFF. CDR3 nucleotides: TGTGCCAGCAGCCAAGCTCGGACAGGAGGGACTGAAGCTTTCTTT.

This clone appeared a single time. The chain uses TRBV19 and TRBJ2-5, with a possible D match to TRBD1 (8 bases). V lost 6 bases and J 0 bases, leaving 17 bases between the germline ends. In germline, CDR1 is LNHDA, CDR2 SQIVND (reference sequence). This CDR3 contains 16 residues. The CDR3 DNA is TGTGCCAGTAGACCGGGAGGACAGGGAGACCAAGAGACCCAGTACTTC. Translating gives CASRPGGQGDQETQYF. Full variable domain (outside the CDR3, taken from reference TRBV19 and TRBJ2-5): DGGITQSPKYLFRKEGQNVTLSCEQNLNHDAMYWYRQDPGQGLRLIYYSQIVNDFQKGDIAEGYSVSREKKESFPLTVTSAQKNPTAFYLCASRPGGQGDQETQYFGPGTRLLVL.

This chain links TRBV18 with TRBJ1-4; TRBD1 agrees at 7 bases. The germline V gene encodes CDR1 KGHSH and CDR2 LQKENI. J lost 4 bases, V lost 3 bases, and 14 bases had no gene match. The CDR3 is 18 residues long. CDR3 residues: CASSPYRDSVPINEKLFF. The CDR3 DNA is TGTGCCAGCTCACCGTACCGGGACAGCGTGCCAATTAATGAAAAACTGTTTTTT.

The chain carries TRBV4-2 and TRBJ2-1, with D possibly TRBD2 on 6 matching bases. Germline V CDR1 and CDR2: LGHNA, YNFKEQ. V was clipped by 0 bases and J by 3 bases, with 12 bases between them. The CDR3 consists of 16 residues. The CDR3 bases are TGTGCCAGCAGCCAAGAAACGGGACTCCACTACAATGAGCAGTTCTTC. Its translation is CASSQETGLHYNEQFF.

This sequence joins TRBV11-2 and TRBJ2-7; the D is unclear. Germline V gene sequence: CDR1 SGHAT, CDR2 FQNNGV. V lost 5 bases and J 7 bases, leaving 9 bases between the germline ends. The CDR3 runs to 11 residues. CDR3 DNA sequence: TGTGCCAGCAGCCCCGGGTTAGAGCAGTACTTC. It codes for CASSPGLEQYF.

The DNA of the CDR3 is TGTGCCAGCAGCCCCCGACAGGGACCAGATACGCAGTATTTT. Residues: CASSPRQGPDTQYF. The chain carries TRBV14 and TRBJ2-3; 7 bases match TRBD1. V lost 4 bases, J lost 4 bases, and 5 bases stayed unmatched. The germline CDR1 and CDR2 sequences are SGHDN and FVKESK. This CDR3 region has 14 residues.

On this clone: The same CDR3 is also encoded by other DNA sequences in this sample. The chain has TRBV30 and TRBJ2-3, with D maybe TRBD2 (6 bases). V lost 3 bases, J lost 4 bases, and 14 bases lay in between. The CDR3 spans 14 residues. CDR1 is GTSNPN and CDR2 is SVGIG in the germline V gene (reference sequence). The CDR3 coding sequence is TGTGCCTGGAGATCTAGCGACTTTTCAGATACGCAGTATTTT. Protein product: CAWRSSDFSDTQYF. The variable domain in full, with the rest retrieved from reference TRBV30 and TRBJ2-3, is SQTIHQWPATLVQPVGSPLSLECTVEGTSNPNLYWYRQAAGRGLQLLFYSVGIGQISSEVPQNLSASRPQDRQFILSSKKLLLSDSGFYLCAWRSSDFSDTQYFGPGTRLTVL.

V gene TRBV5-1 combines with J gene TRBJ1-6; 7 bases are a match to TRBD1. This CDR3 has 17 residues. Germline V gives CDR1 SGHRS, CDR2 YFSETQ. V dropped 4 bases and J dropped 5; count of bases not matched to a gene: 12. CDR3 protein: CASSPGQTSSHNSPLHF. The DNA for the CDR3 is TGCGCCAGCAGCCCGGGACAGACATCTTCTCATAATTCACCCCTCCACTTT.

The V and J genes are TRBV10-3 and TRBJ1-1; the match to TRBD1 covers 8 bases. With V trimmed by 6 bases and J by 3 bases, 6 bases remained unmatched. The CDR3 length is 14 residues. Germline V CDR1 and CDR2: ENHRY, SYGVKD. Written as DNA, the CDR3 is TGTGCCATCAGCGGAGGGACAGGCTACACTGAAGCTTTCTTT. This translates into CAISGGTGYTEAFF.